This TCR beta chain was captured in a study of OX40 agonist ivuxolimab in advanced cancers. TCRdb's copy holds only in-frame clones and misses some; the assay was immunoSEQ multiplex PCR. The sample yields some 49,000 clones, 75% to 90% seen once. The CDR3 runs 16 residues. V gave up 2 bases and J gave up 0 bases, with 8 bases separating them. Per germline, CDR1 MDHEN and CDR2 SYDVKM. This TCR was recovered from an adult with an advanced solid tumor such as melanoma, head and neck, liver or kidney cancer. The chain has TRBV28 and TRBJ2-6; unclear D gene. Sequenced here: CD4+ or CD8+ T cells sorted from blood, sampled in a trial of the OX40 agonist ivuxolimab. The CDR3 DNA reads as TGTGCCAGCAGTTTAGTAGGATTCTCTGGGGCCAACGTCCTGACTTTC. Residues: CASSLVGFSGANVLTF.